This T cell receptor (beta chain) originates from a study of cytomegalovirus exposure and HLA in healthy donors. General study points: Previously analyzed data showed that most TCR beta V segments were productive at a frequency of about 87% or about 30%. The records held CMV serostatus as the only immune exposure information. A later analysis revealed that TCR association rates differed between HLA loci, peaking at DRB1 and bottoming out at HLA-C.

CDR3 length: 15 residues. The germline V and J ends were trimmed by 6 bases and 1 base, with 16 bases remaining between them. Germline assignment: CDR1 MDHEN and CDR2 SYDVKM. PCR amplification relied on 60 Vbeta primers (plus 13 Jbeta primers). The table came from immunoSEQ multiplex PCR; TCRdb's copy has only in-frame clones and leaves some out. The sample has some 120,000 clones; about three quarters are singletons. The count of this clone is one. What it binds is not known. This chain connects TRBV28 to TRBJ2-7, with a tentative D call TRBD1 (6 bases). Sequenced sample: PBMCs. The receptor was derived from a man in his forties in good health and CMV-seropositive. The DNA of the CDR3 is TGTGCCAGCAGACCGAGACAGGCCTGGTCCTACGAGCAGTACTTC. Translation gives CASRPRQAWSYEQYF. The full variable domain, rest sourced from reference TRBV28 and TRBJ2-7, is DVKVTQSSRYLVKRTGEKVFLECVQDMDHENMFWYRQDPGLGLRLIYFSYDVKMKEKGDIPEGYSVSREKKERFSLILESASTNQTSMYLCASRPRQAWSYEQYFGPGTRLTVT.